This is a list of T cell receptor beta chains from one sample in a study of T cells expressing NK-cell markers. With the 5' RACE reads reprocessed, TCRdb shows one record per CDR3 protein and no DNA. Its clone listing holds approximately 460,000 distinct CDR3 sequences. Sequencing was carried out using blood T cells: a sorted CD56 or NKG2C T cell subset, CD4+ or CD8+ T cells, or bulk PBMC T cells (not recorded which). These receptors were taken from a woman between 18 and 75 years old in good health. The CDR3 runs from the conserved cysteine through the conserved F or W. Only part of the rows carry a size: once, few, many, or a class if the clone is expanded.

-,TRBV4-2,TRBJ1-1,CASSQDSSGTTEAFF
-,TRBV7-9,TRBJ2-7,CASQGHYEQYF
-,TRBV29-1,TRBJ1-1,CSVEDHLNTEAFF
-,TRBV19,TRBJ2-1,CASSRLAGNNEQFF
-,TRBV24-1,TRBJ1-5,CATSPQGQDSNQPQHF
-,TRBV7-9,TRBJ1-2,CASSLVGGYGYTF
-,TRBV6-2/TRBV6-3,TRBJ2-1,CASSLSGANEQFF
-,TRBV7-9,TRBJ2-7,CASTSGINEQYF
-,TRBV6-1,TRBJ1-1,CASRGTGTRNTEAFF
-,TRBV10-3,TRBJ2-2,CAIRGTGNTGELFF
-,TRBV7-3,TRBJ2-3,CASSSQPSGGPDTQYF
-,TRBV19,TRBJ2-1,CASGWGSGFSYNEQFF
-,TRBV4-3,TRBJ2-5,CASSQEGLADQETQYF
-,TRBV7-8,TRBJ1-2,CASSLGDRLLNYGYTF
-,TRBV20-1,TRBJ2-3,CSATPQGDTQYF
-,TRBV5-1,TRBJ2-2,CATHSGGTGELFF
-,TRBV3-1,TRBJ2-1,CASTDAYSGSSYNEQFF
-,TRBV28,TRBJ2-5,CASRGGIETQYF
-,TRBV4-1,TRBJ2-5,CASSQVYLGHLEHF
-,TRBV30,TRBJ2-1,CAWSNPLARSSYNEQFF
-,TRBV10-1,TRBJ2-3,CASSDSSGPLKTDTQYF
-,TRBV18,TRBJ2-5,CASSRGTEETQYF
-,TRBV7-3,TRBJ2-7,CASSLIPGYYEQYF
-,TRBV11-2,TRBJ1-1,CASSLLRLNTEAFF
-,TRBV18,TRBJ2-3,CASSPPASDTQYF
-,TRBV11-2,TRBJ2-1,CASSDRRAFYNEQFF
-,TRBV28,TRBJ2-7,CASTKPRAREDEQYF
medium-sized,TRBV4-3,TRBJ2-1,CASSQDIMEVSSYNEQFF
-,TRBV20-1,TRBJ2-1,CSARTSSPSYNEQFF
-,TRBV7-9,TRBJ1-2,CASSLPLFRGYTF
-,TRBV14,TRBJ2-1,CASSHWGFDEQFF
-,TRBV12-3/TRBV12-4,TRBJ1-4,CASSAGTTEKLFF
-,TRBV29-1,TRBJ2-1,CSVEERSSYNEQFF
-,TRBV15,TRBJ1-1,CATSRVAGMAEAFF
-,TRBV4-3,TRBJ2-5,CASSQDSQETQYF
-,TRBV27,TRBJ2-6,CASSRLPSGANVLTF
-,TRBV5-6,TRBJ2-5,CASSETSGGLRETQYF
-,TRBV28,TRBJ1-5,CASRGEQPQHF
-,TRBV28,TRBJ2-1,CASSFLASGWNEQFF
-,TRBV4-3,TRBJ2-1,CASSQDRVQYNEQFF
-,TRBV5-5,TRBJ1-2,CASSLGTAVNYGYTF
-,TRBV5-1,TRBJ2-3,CASSPGTGKDTQYF
-,TRBV11-2,TRBJ2-3,CASSQAGGSADTQYF
-,TRBV14,TRBJ1-2,CASSPTGRYYGYTF